This note documents a single T cell receptor (beta chain) sequence. Its antigen is currently unknown. These data belong to a study of blood T cells in healthy people across ages. General study points: Among long-lived donors, naive CD4+ cells were more numerous and diversity higher than in aged donors. While age rose, TCR beta diversity per million T cells dropped in a roughly linear way.

A second about 7 to 11 cycle PCR used barcoded and J-beta primers. Every cDNA molecule bore a tag from a template-switch adaptor containing 12 random nucleotides. TCRdb independently ran MiXCR on the 5' RACE reads; one entry per CDR3 protein. Altogether roughly 680,000 distinct CDR3 sequences are present, over 45% being singletons, with the ten largest covering under 35%. Per the germline V gene, CDR1 is DFQATT and CDR2 is SNEGSKA (reference sequence). The CDR3 sequence is 10 residues long. The V gene lost 6 bases and the J gene lost 1 base, with 3 bases spanning the gap. Donors gave roughly 10 milliliters of peripheral blood apiece.

Input material: blood. V gene TRBV20-1 combines with J gene TRBJ2-5, with D unclear. The TCR originated in a woman aged 55 to 70 in good health. This CDR3 is CSAIQETQYF. The CDR3 DNA is TGCAGTGCAATCCAAGAGACCCAGTACTTC.